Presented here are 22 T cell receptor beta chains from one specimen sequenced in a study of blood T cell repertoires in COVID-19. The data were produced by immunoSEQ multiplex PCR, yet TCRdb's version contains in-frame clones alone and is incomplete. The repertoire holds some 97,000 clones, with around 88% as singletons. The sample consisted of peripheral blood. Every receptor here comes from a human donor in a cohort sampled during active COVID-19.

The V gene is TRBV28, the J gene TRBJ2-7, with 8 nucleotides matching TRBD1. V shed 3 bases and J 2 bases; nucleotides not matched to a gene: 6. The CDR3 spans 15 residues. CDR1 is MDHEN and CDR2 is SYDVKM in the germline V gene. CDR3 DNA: TGTGCCAGCAGTTTTCCGGACAGGGCGACCTACGAGCAGTACTTC. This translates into CASSFPDRATYEQYF.

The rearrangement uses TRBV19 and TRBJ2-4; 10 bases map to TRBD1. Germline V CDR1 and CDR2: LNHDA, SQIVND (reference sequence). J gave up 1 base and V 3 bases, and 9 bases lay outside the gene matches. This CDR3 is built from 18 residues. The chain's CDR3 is CASSIQGQGSRAKNIQYF. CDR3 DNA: TGTGCCAGTAGTATTCAGGGACAGGGGAGTCGGGCCAAAAACATTCAGTACTTC.

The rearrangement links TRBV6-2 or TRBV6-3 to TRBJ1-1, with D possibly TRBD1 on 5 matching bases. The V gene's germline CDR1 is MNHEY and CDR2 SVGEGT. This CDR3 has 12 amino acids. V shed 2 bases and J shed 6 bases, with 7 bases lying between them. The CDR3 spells CASSYGTSEAFF. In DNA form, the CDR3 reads TGTGCCAGCAGTTACGGGACTTCTGAAGCTTTCTTT.

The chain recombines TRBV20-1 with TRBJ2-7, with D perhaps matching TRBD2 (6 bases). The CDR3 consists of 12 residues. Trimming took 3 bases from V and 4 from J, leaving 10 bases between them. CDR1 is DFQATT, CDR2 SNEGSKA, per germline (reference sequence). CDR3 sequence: CSASHGGYEQYF. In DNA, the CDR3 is TGCAGTGCTAGTCACGGGGGATACGAGCAGTACTTC.

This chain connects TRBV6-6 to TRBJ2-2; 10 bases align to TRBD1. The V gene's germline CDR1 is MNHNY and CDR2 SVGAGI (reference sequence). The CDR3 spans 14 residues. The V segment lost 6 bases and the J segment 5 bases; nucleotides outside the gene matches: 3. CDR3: CASRTGQGTGELFF. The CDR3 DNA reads TGTGCCAGCAGGACGGGACAGGGGACCGGGGAGCTGTTTTTT.

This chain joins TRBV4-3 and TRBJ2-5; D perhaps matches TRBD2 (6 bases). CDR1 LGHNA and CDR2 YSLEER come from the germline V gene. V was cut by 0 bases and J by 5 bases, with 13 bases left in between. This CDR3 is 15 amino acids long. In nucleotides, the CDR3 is TGCGCCAGCAGCCAAGATCGGGCAGGGAGGGAGACCCAGTACTTC. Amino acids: CASSQDRAGRETQYF.

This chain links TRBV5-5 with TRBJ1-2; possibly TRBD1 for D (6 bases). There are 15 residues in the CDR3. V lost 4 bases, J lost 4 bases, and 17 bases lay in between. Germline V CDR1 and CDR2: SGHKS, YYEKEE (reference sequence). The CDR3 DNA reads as TGTGCCAGCAGCCACTCAGGGGCTGAGGCCTATGGCTACACCTTC. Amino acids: CASSHSGAEAYGYTF.

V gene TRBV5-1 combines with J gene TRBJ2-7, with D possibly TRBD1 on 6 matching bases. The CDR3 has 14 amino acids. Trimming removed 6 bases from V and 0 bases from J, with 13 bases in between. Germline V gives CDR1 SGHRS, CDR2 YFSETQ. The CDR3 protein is CASTDRDISYEQYF. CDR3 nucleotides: TGCGCCAGCACTGACCGGGACATCTCCTACGAGCAGTACTTC.

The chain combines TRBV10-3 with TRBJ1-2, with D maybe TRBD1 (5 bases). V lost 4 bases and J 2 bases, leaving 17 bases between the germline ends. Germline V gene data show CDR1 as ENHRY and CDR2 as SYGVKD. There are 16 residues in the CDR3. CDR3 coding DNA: TGTGCCATCAGTGGGGGGGATGGGGTTGTGAACTATGGCTACACCTTC. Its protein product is CAISGGDGVVNYGYTF.

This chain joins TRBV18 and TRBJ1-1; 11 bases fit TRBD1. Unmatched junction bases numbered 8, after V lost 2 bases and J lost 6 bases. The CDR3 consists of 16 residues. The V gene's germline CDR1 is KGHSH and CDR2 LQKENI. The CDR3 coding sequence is TGTGCCAGCTCACCAATGGGACAGGGGGTTTACGCTGAAGCTTTCTTT. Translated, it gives CASSPMGQGVYAEAFF.

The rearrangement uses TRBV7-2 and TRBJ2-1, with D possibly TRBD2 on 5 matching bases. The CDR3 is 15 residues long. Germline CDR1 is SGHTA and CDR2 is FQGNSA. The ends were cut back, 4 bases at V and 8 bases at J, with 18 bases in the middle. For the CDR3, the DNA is TGTGCCAGCAGCTCCCCGGGGATAATATGGTATGAGCAGTTCTTC. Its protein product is CASSSPGIIWYEQFF.

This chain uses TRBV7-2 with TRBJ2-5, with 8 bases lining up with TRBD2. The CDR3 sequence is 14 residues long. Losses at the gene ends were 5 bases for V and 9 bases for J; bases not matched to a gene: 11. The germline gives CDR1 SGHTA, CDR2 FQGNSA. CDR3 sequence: CASSPAPGGVAQYF. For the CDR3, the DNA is TGTGCCAGCAGCCCTGCTCCCGGGGGGGTGGCCCAGTACTTC. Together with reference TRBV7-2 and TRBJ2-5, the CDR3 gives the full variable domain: GAGVSQSPSNKVTEKGKDVELRCDPISGHTALYWYRQSLGQGLEFLIYFQGNSAPDKSGLPSDRFSAERTGGSVSTLTIQRTQQEDSAVYLCASSPAPGGVAQYFGPGTRLLVL.

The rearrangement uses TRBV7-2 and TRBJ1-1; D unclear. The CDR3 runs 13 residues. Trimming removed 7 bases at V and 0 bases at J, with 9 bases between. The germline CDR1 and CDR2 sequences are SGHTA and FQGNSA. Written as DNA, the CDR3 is TGTGCCAGCACCTTTACAATGAACACTGAAGCTTTCTTT. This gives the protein CASTFTMNTEAFF.

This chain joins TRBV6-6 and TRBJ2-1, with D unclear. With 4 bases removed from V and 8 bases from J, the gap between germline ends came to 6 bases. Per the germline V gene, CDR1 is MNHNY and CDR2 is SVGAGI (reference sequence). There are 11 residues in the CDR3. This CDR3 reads CASSLEHEQFF. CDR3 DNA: TGTGCCAGCAGTTTAGAACATGAGCAGTTCTTC.

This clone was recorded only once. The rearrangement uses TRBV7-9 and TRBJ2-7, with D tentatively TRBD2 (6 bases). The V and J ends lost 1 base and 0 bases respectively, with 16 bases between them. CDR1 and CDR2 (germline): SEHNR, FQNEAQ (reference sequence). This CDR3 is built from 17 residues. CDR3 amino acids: CASSLDPLASSSYEQYF. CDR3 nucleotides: TGTGCCAGCAGCTTAGACCCTCTAGCGTCGAGCTCCTACGAGCAGTACTTC.

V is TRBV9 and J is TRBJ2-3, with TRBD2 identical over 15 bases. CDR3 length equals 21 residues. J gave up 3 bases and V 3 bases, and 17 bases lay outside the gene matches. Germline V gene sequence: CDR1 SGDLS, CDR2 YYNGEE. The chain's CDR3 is CASSALGRSSGTSGRTDTQYF. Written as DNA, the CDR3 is TGTGCCAGCAGCGCATTAGGCCGGTCGTCCGGGACTAGCGGGAGGACAGATACGCAGTATTTT. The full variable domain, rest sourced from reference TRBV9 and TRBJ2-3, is DSGVTQTPKHLITATGQRVTLRCSPRSGDLSVYWYQQSLDQGLQFLIQYYNGEERAKGNILERFSAQQFPDLHSELNLSSLELGDSALYFCASSALGRSSGTSGRTDTQYFGPGTRLTVL.

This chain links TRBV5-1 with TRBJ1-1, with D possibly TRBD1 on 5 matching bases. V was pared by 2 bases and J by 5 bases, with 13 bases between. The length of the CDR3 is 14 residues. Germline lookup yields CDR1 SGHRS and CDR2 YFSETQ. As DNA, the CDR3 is TGCGCCAGCAGCTTCAGGGTAAGATTTACTGAAGCTTTCTTT. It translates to CASSFRVRFTEAFF.

As DNA, the CDR3 is TGTGCCAGTATCGGACCAGGGAGGGGAGAGACCCAGTACTTC. Translated, it gives CASIGPGRGETQYF. This chain uses TRBV19 with TRBJ2-5, with 7 bases aligning to TRBD2. The germline CDR1 and CDR2 sequences are LNHDA and SQIVND (reference sequence). The CDR3 runs 14 residues. The junction had 9 bases not matched to a gene; V was cut back by 7 bases and J by 4 bases.

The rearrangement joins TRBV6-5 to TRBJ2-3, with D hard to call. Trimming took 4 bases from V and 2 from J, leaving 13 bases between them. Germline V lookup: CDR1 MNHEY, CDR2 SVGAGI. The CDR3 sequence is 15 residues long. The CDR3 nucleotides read TGTGCCAGCAGTTCCCCCGGGTCACACACAGATACGCAGTATTTT. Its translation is CASSSPGSHTDTQYF.

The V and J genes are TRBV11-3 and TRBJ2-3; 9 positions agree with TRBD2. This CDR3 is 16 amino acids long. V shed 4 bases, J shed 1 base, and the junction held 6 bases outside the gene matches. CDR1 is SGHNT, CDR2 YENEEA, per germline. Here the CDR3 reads CASSSRGGRGTDTQYF. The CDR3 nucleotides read TGTGCCAGCAGCTCCAGGGGCGGGAGGGGCACAGATACGCAGTATTTT.

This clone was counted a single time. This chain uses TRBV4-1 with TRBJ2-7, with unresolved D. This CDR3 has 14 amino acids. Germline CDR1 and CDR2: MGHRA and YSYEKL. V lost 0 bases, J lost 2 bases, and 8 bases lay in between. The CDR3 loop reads CASSQEPTTYEQYF. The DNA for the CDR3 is TGCGCCAGCAGCCAAGAACCCACTACCTACGAGCAGTACTTC.

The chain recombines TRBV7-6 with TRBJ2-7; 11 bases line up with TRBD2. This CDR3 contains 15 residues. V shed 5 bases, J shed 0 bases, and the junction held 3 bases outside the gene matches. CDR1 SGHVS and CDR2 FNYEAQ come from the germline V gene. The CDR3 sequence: CASSKTSGSSYEQYF. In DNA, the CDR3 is TGTGCCAGCAGCAAAACTAGCGGGAGCTCCTACGAGCAGTACTTC.